The T cell receptor beta chain described here comes from a study of blood T cell repertoires in COVID-19. The wider study: From the United States, Italy and Spain came samples of acute and convalescent COVID-19.

This CDR3 comprises 14 residues. Losses at the gene ends were 4 bases for V and 2 bases for J; bases not matched to a gene: 4. In germline, CDR1 is MNHEY, CDR2 SMNVEV (reference sequence). The protocol was immunoSEQ multiplex PCR, while the TCRdb copy is restricted to in-frame clones and leaves out a portion. The sample lists approximately 130,000 clones; 80% were seen once. The sequencing sample was made of peripheral blood. The source of this sequence is a human donor in a cohort sampled during active COVID-19. This sequence joins TRBV27 and TRBJ1-2, with TRBD1 identical over 7 bases. Here the CDR3 reads CASSYGDRNYGYTF. The CDR3 DNA is TGTGCCAGCAGTTATGGGGACAGAAACTATGGCTACACCTTC.